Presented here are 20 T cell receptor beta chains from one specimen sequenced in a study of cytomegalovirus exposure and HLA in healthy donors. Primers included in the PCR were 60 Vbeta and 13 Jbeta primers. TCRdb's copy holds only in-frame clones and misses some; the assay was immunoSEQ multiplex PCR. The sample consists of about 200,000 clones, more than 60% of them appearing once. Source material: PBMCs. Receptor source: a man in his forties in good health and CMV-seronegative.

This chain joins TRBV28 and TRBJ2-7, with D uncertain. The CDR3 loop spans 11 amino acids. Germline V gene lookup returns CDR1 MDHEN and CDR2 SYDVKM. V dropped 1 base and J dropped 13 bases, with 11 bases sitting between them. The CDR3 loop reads CASSLYRTVYF. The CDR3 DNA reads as TGTGCCAGCAGTTTATATCGTACTGTTTACTTC. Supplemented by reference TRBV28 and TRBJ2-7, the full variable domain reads DVKVTQSSRYLVKRTGEKVFLECVQDMDHENMFWYRQDPGLGLRLIYFSYDVKMKEKGDIPEGYSVSREKKERFSLILESASTNQTSMYLCASSLYRTVYFGPGTRLTVT.

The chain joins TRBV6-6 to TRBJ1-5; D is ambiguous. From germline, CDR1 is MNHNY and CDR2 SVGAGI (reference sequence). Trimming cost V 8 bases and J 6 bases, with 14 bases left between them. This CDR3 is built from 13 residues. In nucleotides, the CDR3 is TGTGCCAGCTCGACGGCGGCCTCTCAGCCCCAGCATTTT. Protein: CASSTAASQPQHF.

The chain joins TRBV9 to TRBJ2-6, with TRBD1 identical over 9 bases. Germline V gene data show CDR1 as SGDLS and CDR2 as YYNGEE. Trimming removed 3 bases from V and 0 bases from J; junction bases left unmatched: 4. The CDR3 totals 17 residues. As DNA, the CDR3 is TGTGCCAGCAGCGGCGGGACAGGGCACTCTGGGGCCAACGTCCTGACTTTC. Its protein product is CASSGGTGHSGANVLTF.

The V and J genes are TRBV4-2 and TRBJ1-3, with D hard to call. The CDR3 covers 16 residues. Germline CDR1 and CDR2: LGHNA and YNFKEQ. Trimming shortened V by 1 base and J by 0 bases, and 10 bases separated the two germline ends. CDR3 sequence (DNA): TGTGCCAGCAGCCAAGGATTGAGGAGCTCTGGAAACACCATATATTTT. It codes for CASSQGLRSSGNTIYF.

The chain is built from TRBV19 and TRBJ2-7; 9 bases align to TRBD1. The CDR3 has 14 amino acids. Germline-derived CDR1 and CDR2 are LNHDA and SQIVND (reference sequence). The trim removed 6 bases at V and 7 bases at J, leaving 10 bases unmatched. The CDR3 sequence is CASRPDRGRREQYF. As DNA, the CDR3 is TGTGCCAGTAGACCGGACAGGGGCAGGAGGGAGCAGTACTTC.

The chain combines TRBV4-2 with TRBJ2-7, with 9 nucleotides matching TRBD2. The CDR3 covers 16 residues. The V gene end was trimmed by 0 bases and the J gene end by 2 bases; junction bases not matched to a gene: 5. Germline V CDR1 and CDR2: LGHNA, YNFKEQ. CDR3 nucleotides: TGTGCCAGCAGCCAAGAAACGGCGGGAGGGCCCTACGAGCAGTACTTC. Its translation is CASSQETAGGPYEQYF.

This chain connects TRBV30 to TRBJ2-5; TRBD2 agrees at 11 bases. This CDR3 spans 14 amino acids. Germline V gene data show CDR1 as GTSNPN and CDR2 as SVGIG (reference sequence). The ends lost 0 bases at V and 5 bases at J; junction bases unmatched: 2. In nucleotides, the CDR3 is TGTGCCTGGAGTGTACTAGCGGGAGTTGAGACCCAGTACTTC. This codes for CAWSVLAGVETQYF. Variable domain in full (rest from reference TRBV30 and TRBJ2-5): SQTIHQWPATLVQPVGSPLSLECTVEGTSNPNLYWYRQAAGRGLQLLFYSVGIGQISSEVPQNLSASRPQDRQFILSSKKLLLSDSGFYLCAWSVLAGVETQYFGPGTRLLVL.

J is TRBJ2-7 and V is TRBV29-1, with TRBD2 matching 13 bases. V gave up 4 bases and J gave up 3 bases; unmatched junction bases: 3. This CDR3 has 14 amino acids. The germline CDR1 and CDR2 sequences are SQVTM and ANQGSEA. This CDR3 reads CSVVGLAGNYEQYF. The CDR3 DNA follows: TGCAGCGTTGTGGGACTAGCGGGGAACTACGAGCAGTACTTC.

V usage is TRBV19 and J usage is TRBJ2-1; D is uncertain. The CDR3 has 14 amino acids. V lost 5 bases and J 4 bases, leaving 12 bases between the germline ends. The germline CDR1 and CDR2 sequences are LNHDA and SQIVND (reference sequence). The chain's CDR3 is CASSLAVPYNEQFF. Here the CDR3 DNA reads TGTGCCAGTAGTCTGGCGGTACCTTACAATGAGCAGTTCTTC.

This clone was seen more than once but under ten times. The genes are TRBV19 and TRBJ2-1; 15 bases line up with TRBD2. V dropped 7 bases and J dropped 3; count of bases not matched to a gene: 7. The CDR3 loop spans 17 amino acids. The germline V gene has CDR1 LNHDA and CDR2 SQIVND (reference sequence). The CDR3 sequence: CASKGLAGGLYYNEQFF. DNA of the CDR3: TGTGCCAGTAAGGGACTAGCGGGGGGACTATACTACAATGAGCAGTTCTTC.

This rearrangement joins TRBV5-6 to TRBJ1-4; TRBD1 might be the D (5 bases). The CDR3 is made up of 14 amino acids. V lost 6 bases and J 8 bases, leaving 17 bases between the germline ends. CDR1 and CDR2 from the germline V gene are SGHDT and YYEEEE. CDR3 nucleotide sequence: TGTGCCAGCAACGTAGGAGGGTACAGGGAAAAACTGTTTTTT. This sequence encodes CASNVGGYREKLFF.

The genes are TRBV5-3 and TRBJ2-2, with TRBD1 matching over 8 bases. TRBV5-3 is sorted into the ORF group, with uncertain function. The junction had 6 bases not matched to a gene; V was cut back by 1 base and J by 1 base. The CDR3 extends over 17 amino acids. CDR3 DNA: TGTGCCAGAAGCTTGCTCAGGGGGCCTCTGAACACCGGGGAGCTGTTTTTT. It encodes CARSLLRGPLNTGELFF.

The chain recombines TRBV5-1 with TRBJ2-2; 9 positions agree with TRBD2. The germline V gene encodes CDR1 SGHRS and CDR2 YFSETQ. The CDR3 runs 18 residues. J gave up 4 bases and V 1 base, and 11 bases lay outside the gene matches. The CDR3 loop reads CASSLTTSGRVGTGELFF. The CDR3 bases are TGCGCCAGCAGCTTGACGACTAGCGGCCGGGTGGGCACCGGGGAGCTGTTTTTT.

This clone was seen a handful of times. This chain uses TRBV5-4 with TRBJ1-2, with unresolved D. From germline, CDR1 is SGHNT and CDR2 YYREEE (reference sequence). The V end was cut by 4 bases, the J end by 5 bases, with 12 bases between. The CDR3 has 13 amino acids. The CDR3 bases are TGTGCCAGCAGCCCTGTGGGAGATTATGGCTACACCTTC. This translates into CASSPVGDYGYTF.

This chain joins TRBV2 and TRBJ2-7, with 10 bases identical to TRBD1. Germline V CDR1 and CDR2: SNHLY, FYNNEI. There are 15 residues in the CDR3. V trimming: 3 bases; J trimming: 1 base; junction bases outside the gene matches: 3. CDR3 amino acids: CASSDTGQGSYEQYF. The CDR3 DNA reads TGTGCCAGCAGTGATACGGGACAGGGGTCCTACGAGCAGTACTTC.

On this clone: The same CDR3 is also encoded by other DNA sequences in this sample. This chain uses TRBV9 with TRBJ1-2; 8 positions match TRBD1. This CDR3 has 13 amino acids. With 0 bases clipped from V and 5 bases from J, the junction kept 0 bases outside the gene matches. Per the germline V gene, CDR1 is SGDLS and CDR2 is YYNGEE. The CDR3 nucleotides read TGTGCCAGCAGCGTAGACAGGGGGTATGGCTACACCTTC. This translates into CASSVDRGYGYTF.

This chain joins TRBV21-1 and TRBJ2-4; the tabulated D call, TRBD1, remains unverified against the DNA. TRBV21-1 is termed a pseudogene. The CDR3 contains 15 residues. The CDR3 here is CASSFDRVDKNIQYF. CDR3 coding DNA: TGTGCCAGCAGCTTCGACAGGGTGGACAAAAACATTCAGTACTTC.

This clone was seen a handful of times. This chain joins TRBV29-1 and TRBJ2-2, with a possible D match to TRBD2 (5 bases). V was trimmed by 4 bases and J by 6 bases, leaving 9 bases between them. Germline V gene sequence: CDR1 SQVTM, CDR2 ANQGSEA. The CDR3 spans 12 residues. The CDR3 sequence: CSVGQRAGELFF. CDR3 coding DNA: TGCAGCGTTGGTCAGAGGGCCGGGGAGCTGTTTTTT.

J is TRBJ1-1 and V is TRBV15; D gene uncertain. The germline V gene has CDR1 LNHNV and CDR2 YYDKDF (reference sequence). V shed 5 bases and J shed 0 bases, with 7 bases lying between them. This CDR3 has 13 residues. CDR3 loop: CATSSGLNTEAFF. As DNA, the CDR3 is TGTGCCACCAGCTCAGGCCTGAACACTGAAGCTTTCTTT.

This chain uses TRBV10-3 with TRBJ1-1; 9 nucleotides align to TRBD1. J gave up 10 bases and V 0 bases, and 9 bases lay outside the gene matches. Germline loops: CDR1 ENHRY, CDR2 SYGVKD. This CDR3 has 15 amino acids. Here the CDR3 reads CAISESQDRGFRAFF. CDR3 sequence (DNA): TGTGCCATCAGTGAGTCTCAAGACAGGGGGTTTAGAGCTTTCTTT.